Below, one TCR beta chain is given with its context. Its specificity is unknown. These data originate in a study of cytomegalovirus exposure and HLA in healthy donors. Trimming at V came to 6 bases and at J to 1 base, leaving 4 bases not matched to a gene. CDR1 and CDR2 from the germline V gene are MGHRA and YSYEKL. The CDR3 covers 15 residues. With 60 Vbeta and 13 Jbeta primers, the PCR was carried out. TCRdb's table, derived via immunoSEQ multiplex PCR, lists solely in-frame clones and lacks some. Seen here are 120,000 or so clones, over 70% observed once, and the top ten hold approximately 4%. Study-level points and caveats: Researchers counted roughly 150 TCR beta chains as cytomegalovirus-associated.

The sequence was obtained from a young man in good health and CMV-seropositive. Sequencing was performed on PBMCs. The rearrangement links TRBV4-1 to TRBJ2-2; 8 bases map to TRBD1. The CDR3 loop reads CASRHTGGNTGELFF. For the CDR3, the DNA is TGCGCCAGCAGACACACAGGGGGGAACACCGGGGAGCTGTTTTTT.